This T cell receptor (beta chain) was sequenced during a study of CD8+ T cells in alopecia areata. Broader study findings: Scalp samples also contribute reads from the resident alphabeta T cells found in normal skin. Compared with normal scalp, lesional scalp had higher clonality and more expanded CD8+ clones.

There are a few counts of this clone. What it recognizes is unknown. Gene names and germline refer to mouse. The read is 4 residues too short to cover the CDR3 end, so that end is filled in from the germline J gene. Once RNA had been extracted, it was reverse transcribed into cDNA to act as the sequencing template. TCRdb's copy holds only in-frame clones and misses some; the assay was immunoSEQ multiplex PCR. The repertoire shows more than 90,000 clones, none seen only once; the top ten take around a fifth. The CDR3 is 14 amino acids. Germline V gene sequence: CDR1 SGHSA, CDR2 FRNQAP. The receptor was derived from a C3H/HeJ mouse with alopecia areata. For the strain, the MHC haplotype given is H2-k. The specimen was lesional skin. The J gene is TRBJ2-5, the V gene TRBV16; no reliable D call. CDR3 sequence: CASSLDDTEDTQYF. CDR3 DNA, as far as it was read: TGTGCAAGCAGCTTAGATGACACGGAAGAC.